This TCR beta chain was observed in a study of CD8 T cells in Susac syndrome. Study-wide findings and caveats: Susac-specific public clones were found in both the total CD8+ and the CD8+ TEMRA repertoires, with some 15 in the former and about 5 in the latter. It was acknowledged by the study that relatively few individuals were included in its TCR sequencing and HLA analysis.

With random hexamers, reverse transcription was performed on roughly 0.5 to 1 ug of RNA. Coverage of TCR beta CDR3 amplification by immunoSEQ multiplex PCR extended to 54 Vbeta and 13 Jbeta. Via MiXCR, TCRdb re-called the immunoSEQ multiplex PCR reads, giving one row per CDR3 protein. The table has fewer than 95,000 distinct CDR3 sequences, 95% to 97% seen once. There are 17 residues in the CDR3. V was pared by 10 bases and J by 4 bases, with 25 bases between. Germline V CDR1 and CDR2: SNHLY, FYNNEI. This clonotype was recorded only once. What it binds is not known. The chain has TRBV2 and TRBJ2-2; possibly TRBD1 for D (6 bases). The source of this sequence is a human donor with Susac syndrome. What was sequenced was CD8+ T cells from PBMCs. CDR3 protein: CATVGPHRVGGTGELFF. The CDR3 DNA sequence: TGTGCCACCGTAGGCCCGCACAGGGTTGGCGGCACCGGGGAGCTGTTTTTT.